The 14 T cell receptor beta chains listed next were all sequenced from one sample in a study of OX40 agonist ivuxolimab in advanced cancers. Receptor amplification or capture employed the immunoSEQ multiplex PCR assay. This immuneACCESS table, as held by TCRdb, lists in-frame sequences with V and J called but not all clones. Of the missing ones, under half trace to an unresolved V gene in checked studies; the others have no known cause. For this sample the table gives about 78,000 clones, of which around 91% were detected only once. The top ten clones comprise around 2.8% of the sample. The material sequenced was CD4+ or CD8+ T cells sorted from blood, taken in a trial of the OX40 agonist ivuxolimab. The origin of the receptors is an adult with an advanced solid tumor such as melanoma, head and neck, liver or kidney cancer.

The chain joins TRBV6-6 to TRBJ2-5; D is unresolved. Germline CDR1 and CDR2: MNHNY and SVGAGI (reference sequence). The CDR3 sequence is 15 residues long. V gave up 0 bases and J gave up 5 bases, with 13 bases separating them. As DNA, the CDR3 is TGTGCCAGCAGTTACTCGTACATTGGCGGCGAGACCCAGTACTTC. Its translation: CASSYSYIGGETQYF.

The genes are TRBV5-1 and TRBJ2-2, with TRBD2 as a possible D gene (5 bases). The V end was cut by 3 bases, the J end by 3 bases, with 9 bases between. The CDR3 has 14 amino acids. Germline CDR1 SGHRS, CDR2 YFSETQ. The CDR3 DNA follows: TGCGCCAGCAGCTCGCGGACTGACACCGGGGAGCTGTTTTTT. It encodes CASSSRTDTGELFF.

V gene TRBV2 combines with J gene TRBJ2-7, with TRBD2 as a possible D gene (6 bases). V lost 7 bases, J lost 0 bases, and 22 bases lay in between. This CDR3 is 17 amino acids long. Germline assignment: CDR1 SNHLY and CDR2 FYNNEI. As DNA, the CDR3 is TGTGCCAGCATTCGGTCCCCCAGCGGGCCCGGCTCCTACGAGCAGTACTTC. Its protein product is CASIRSPSGPGSYEQYF.

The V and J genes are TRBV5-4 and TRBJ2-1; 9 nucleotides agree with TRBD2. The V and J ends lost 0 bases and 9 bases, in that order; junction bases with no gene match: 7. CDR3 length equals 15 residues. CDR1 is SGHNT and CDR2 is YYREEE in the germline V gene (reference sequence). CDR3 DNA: TGTGCCAGCAGCTTGGTCGGGCTAGCGGGAATTGAGCAGTTCTTC. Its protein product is CASSLVGLAGIEQFF.

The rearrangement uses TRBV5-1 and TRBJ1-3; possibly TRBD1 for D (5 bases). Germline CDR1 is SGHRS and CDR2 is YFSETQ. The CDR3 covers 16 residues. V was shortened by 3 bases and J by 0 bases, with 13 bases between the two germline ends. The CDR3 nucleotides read TGCGCCAGCAGCTCCGGACACGTTGTCTCTGGAAACACCATATATTTT. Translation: CASSSGHVVSGNTIYF.

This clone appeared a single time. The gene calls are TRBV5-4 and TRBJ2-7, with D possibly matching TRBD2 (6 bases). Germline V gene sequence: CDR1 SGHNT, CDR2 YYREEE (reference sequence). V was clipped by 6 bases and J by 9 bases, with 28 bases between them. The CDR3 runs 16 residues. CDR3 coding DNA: TGTGCCAGCAACCAAGAAGGGGAAGCGGGCCTCCCGGGGCAGTACTTC. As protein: CASNQEGEAGLPGQYF.

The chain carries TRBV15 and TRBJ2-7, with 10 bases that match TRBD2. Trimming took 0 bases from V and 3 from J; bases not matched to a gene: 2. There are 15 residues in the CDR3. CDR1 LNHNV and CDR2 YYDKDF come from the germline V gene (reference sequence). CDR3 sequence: CATSRDLAGVYEQYF. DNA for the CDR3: TGTGCCACCAGCAGAGATCTAGCGGGGGTCTACGAGCAGTACTTC.

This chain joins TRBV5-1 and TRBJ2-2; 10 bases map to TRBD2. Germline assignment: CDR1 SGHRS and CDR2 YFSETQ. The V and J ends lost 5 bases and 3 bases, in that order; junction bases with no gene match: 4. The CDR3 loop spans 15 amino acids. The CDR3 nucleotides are TGCGCCAGCAGGGGGACTAGCGACCACACCGGGGAGCTGTTTTTT. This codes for CASRGTSDHTGELFF.

In nucleotides, the CDR3 is TGTGCCAGCGGCGGACAGGAGAAGGAAAAACTGTTTTTT. It specifies CASGGQEKEKLFF. V usage is TRBV2 and J usage is TRBJ1-4; the match to TRBD1 covers 7 bases. The CDR3 is made up of 13 amino acids. V shed 8 bases, J shed 8 bases, and the junction held 8 bases outside the gene matches. Looked up from germline, CDR1 is SNHLY and CDR2 is FYNNEI.

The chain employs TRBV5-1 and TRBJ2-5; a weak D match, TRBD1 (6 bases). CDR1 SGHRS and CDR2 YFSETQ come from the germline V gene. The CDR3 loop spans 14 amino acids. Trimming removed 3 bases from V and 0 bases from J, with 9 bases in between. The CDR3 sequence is CASSSGTHQETQYF. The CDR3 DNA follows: TGCGCCAGCAGCTCCGGGACACACCAAGAGACCCAGTACTTC. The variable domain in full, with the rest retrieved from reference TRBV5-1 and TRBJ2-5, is KAGVTQTPRYLIKTRGQQVTLSCSPISGHRSVSWYQQTPGQGLQFLFEYFSETQRNKGNFPGRFSGRQFSNSRSEMNVSTLELGDSALYLCASSSGTHQETQYFGPGTRLLVL.

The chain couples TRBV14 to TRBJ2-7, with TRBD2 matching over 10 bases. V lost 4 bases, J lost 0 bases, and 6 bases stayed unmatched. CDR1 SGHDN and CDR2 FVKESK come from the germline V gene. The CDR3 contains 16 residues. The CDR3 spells CASSRLAGAGSYEQYF. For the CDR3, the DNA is TGTGCCAGCAGCCGGCTAGCGGGGGCCGGCTCCTACGAGCAGTACTTC.

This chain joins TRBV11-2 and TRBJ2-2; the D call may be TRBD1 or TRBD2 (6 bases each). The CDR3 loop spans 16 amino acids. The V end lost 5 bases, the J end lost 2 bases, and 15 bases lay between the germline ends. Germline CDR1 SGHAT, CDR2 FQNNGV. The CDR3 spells CASSPRGVSNTGELFF. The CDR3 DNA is TGTGCCAGCAGCCCGAGGGGGGTATCAAACACCGGGGAGCTGTTTTTT. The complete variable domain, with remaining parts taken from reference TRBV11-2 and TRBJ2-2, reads EAGVAQSPRYKIIEKRQSVAFWCNPISGHATLYWYQQILGQGPKLLIQFQNNGVVDDSQLPKDRFSAERLKGVDSTLKIQPAKLEDSAVYLCASSPRGVSNTGELFFGEGSRLTVL.

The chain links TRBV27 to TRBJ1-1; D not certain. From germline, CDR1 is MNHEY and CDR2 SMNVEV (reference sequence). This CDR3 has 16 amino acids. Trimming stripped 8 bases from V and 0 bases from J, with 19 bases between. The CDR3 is CASSPRAGGMNTEAFF. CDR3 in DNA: TGTGCCAGCTCTCCCCGGGCGGGAGGGATGAACACTGAAGCTTTCTTT.

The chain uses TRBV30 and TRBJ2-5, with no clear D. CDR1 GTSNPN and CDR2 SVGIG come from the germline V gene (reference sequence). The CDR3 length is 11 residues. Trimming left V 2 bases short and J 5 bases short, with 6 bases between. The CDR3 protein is CAWSTVETQYF. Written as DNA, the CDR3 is TGTGCCTGGAGTACGGTGGAGACCCAGTACTTC.